The entry that follows covers one TCR beta chain sequence. The antigen remains undetermined. This sample was included in a study of CD8+ T cells in alopecia areata. The wider study: A regimen of oral tofacitinib, 5 to 10 mg twice daily, was given to treated patients. Study-level findings and limits: Normal-skin resident alphabeta T cells also appear among scalp sample sequences. Mice showed clearer TCR sharing than patients did, a gap that was possibly HLA-related.

The treatment: oral pan-JAK inhibitor, 5-10 mg twice daily. Both peripheral blood and punch biopsies of lesional scalp skin were obtained from patients who had alopecia areata. Investigators isolated RNA and reverse transcribed it into cDNA to act as the sequencing template. Repertoires were generated with immunoSEQ multiplex PCR, while TCRdb's copy carries only in-frame clones and drops some. The table shows about 94,000 clones, with about two thirds occurring only once. Germline assignment: CDR1 SGHRS and CDR2 YFSETQ. The CDR3 totals 18 residues. Trimming took off 4 bases at V and 0 bases at J, with 22 bases between the two ends.

The J gene is TRBJ1-1, the V gene TRBV5-1; D possibly corresponds to TRBD1 (5 bases). Sequences were derived from CD8+ T cells sorted from blood, sampled at approximately week 45, from a patient treated with tofacitinib. The source of this sequence is a human donor with alopecia areata. The CDR3 protein is CASSATPDSIIMNTEAFF. CDR3 in DNA: TGCGCCAGCAGCGCAACCCCCGACAGTATAATCATGAACACTGAAGCTTTCTTT.